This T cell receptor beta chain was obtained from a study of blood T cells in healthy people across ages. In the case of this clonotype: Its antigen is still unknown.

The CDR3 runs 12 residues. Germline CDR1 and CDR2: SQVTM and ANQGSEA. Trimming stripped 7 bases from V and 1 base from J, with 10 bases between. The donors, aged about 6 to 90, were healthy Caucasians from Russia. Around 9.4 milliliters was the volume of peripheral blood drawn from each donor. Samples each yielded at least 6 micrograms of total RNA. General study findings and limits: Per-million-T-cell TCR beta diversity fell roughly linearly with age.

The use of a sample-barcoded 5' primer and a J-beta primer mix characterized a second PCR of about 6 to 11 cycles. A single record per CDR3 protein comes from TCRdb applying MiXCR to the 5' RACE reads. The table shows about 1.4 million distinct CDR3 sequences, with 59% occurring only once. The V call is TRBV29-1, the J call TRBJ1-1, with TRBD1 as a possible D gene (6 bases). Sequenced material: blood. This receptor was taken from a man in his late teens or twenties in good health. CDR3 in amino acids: CSGTAWNTEAFF. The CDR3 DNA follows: TGCAGCGGGACAGCATGGAACACTGAAGCTTTCTTT.